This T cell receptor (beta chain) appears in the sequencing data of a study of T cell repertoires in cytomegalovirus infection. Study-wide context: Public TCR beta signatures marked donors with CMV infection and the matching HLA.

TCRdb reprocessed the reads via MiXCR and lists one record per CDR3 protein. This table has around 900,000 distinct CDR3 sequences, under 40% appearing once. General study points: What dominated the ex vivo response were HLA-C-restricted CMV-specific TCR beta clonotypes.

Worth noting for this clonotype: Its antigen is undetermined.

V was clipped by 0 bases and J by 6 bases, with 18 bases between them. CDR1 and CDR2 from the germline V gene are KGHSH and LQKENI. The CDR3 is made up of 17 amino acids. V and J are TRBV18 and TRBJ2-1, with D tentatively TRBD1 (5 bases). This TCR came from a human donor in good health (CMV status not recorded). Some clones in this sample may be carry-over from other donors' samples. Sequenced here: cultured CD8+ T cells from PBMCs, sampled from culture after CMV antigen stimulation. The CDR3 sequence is CASSPPAATVFGNEQFF. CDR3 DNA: TGTGCCAGCTCACCACCGGCAGCGACAGTCTTTGGCAATGAGCAGTTCTTC.